Following are 6 T cell receptor beta chains from one sample sequenced in a study of T-cell memory formation after mild COVID-19. TCRdb re-called the 5' RACE reads through MiXCR, storing one row per CDR3 protein. Of 550,000 to 700,000 distinct CDR3 sequences in the sample, 17% were seen once. The specimen was PBMCs or a T cell subset sorted from them (not recorded which). The receptors originated from an adult woman who had mild COVID-19 (a few samples of this study predate the infection). Cell type and time point are not known.

Ten or more counts support this clonotype. This sequence joins TRBV24-1 and TRBJ2-1; 9 nucleotides line up with TRBD1. Per the germline V gene, CDR1 is KGHDR and CDR2 is SFDVKD. With 9 bases clipped from V and 0 bases from J, the junction kept 8 bases outside the gene matches. The length of the CDR3 is 16 residues. This CDR3 is CATSPGTGSSYNEQFF. In DNA form, the CDR3 reads TGTGCCACCTCTCCCGGGACAGGGAGCTCCTACAATGAGCAGTTCTTC.

The rearrangement links TRBV12-3 or TRBV12-4 to TRBJ2-5; D might be TRBD1 (6 bases). The CDR3 loop spans 13 amino acids. Trimming removed 3 bases from V and 5 bases from J, with 10 bases in between. The CDR3 nucleotides are TGTGCCAGCAGTTTTAACAGGGACGAGACCCAGTACTTC. Translation gives CASSFNRDETQYF.

The chain is built from TRBV4-3 and TRBJ2-3, with D possibly being TRBD2 (5 bases). From germline, CDR1 is LGHNA and CDR2 YSLEER. The V and J ends lost 0 bases and 0 bases respectively, with 7 bases between them. CDR3 length: 15 residues. CDR3 coding DNA: TGCGCCAGCAGCCAAGATTGGACTAGCACAGATACGCAGTATTTT. This sequence encodes CASSQDWTSTDTQYF.

This clonotype has only one observation. V and J are TRBV9 and TRBJ2-3, with TRBD2 identical over 9 bases. Germline loops: CDR1 SGDLS, CDR2 YYNGEE. The ends lost 1 base at V and 1 base at J; junction bases unmatched: 1. The CDR3 loop spans 15 amino acids. CDR3 sequence (DNA): TGTGCCAGCAGCGTACGACTAGCGGGCACAGATACGCAGTATTTT. It specifies CASSVRLAGTDTQYF.

V and J are TRBV24-1 and TRBJ2-3; D is ambiguous. Per germline, CDR1 KGHDR and CDR2 SFDVKD. V lost 6 bases and J lost 5, with 8 bases in between. This CDR3 contains 12 residues. The CDR3 here is CATSPWGDTQYF. DNA of the CDR3: TGTGCCACCAGTCCTTGGGGAGATACGCAGTATTTT.

This clonotype was counted a single time. V and J are TRBV6-5 and TRBJ2-2; 7 bases match TRBD1. Germline CDR1 is MNHEY and CDR2 is SVGAGI. This CDR3 is 15 amino acids long. Trimming at V came to 6 bases and at J to 0 bases, leaving 4 bases not matched to a gene. The CDR3 DNA reads TGTGCCAGCAGGCTCGACAGGGCGAACACCGGGGAGCTGTTTTTT. It translates to CASRLDRANTGELFF.